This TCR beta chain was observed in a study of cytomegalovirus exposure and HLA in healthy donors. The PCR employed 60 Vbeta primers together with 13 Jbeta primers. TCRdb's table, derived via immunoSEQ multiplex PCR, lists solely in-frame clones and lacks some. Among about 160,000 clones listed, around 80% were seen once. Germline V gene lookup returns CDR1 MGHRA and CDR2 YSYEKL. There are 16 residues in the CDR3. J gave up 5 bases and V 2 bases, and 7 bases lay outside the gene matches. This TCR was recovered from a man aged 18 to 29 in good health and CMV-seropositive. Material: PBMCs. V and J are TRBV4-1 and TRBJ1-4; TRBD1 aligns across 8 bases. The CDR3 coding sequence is TGCGCCAGCAGCCAACAAAGGGGACAGGTGAATGAAAAACTGTTTTTT. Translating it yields CASSQQRGQVNEKLFF.